This TCR beta chain is from a study of T cells after yellow fever vaccination. The length of the CDR3 is 15 residues. Germline V gene lookup returns CDR1 LNHNV and CDR2 YYDKDF (reference sequence). V was cut by 4 bases and J by 4 bases, with 16 bases left in between. TCRdb used MiXCR to reprocess the 5' RACE reads, holding one entry per CDR3 protein. Here the sample spans about 160,000 distinct CDR3 sequences, around 7% being singletons. In its sample, this clonotype was seen many times. This chain uses TRBV15 with TRBJ2-5; weak D call: TRBD1 (5 bases). Specimen: CD4+ T cells sorted from PBMCs, collected around 5 days after the first yellow fever vaccination. The receptor was derived from a man aged 18 to 30 who received the YFV17D yellow fever vaccine. In DNA form, the CDR3 reads TGTGCCACCAGCAAAACGCAGGGTTTCGGAGAGACCCAGTACTTC. It yields the protein CATSKTQGFGETQYF.